One and the same sample provided the 28 T cell receptor beta chains below, sequenced in a study of T-cell memory formation after mild COVID-19. TCRdb re-called the 5' RACE reads with MiXCR, one entry per CDR3 protein. The sample yields more than 250,000 distinct CDR3 sequences, roughly 16% seen once. The sample was PBMCs or a T cell subset sorted from them (not recorded which). The receptors here all came from a man aged 18 to 30 who had mild COVID-19 (a few samples of this study predate the infection). Cell type and time point are not known.

This clonotype showed up just a few times. The rearrangement links TRBV28 to TRBJ2-3; weak D call: TRBD2 (6 bases). Trimming took off 11 bases at V and 5 bases at J, with 20 bases between the two ends. The germline gives CDR1 MDHEN, CDR2 SYDVKM. The CDR3 length is 14 residues. As DNA, the CDR3 is TGTGCCCTAGCCCCGGCGGGGTGGGGAGATACGCAGTATTTT. Protein: CALAPAGWGDTQYF. The variable domain in full, with the rest retrieved from reference TRBV28 and TRBJ2-3, is DVKVTQSSRYLVKRTGEKVFLECVQDMDHENMFWYRQDPGLGLRLIYFSYDVKMKEKGDIPEGYSVSREKKERFSLILESASTNQTSMYLCALAPAGWGDTQYFGPGTRLTVL.

The chain couples TRBV24-1 to TRBJ2-5, with D perhaps TRBD1 or TRBD2 (5 bases each). Germline lookup yields CDR1 KGHDR and CDR2 SFDVKD. This CDR3 region has 15 residues. V was trimmed by 4 bases and J by 2 bases, leaving 13 bases between them. CDR3 nucleotides: TGTGCCACCAGTGACTCTGGGACGGCACAAGAGACCCAGTACTTC. The encoded protein is CATSDSGTAQETQYF.

This clonotype was counted only a few times. V and J are TRBV7-2 and TRBJ2-5, with 8 bases matching TRBD2. The CDR3 is 13 residues long. Losses at the gene ends were 8 bases for V and 5 bases for J; bases not matched to a gene: 7. The germline V gene has CDR1 SGHTA and CDR2 FQGNSA. In DNA, the CDR3 is TGTGCCAGCGCCCGCGGGAGGCTGGAGACCCAGTACTTC. This encodes CASARGRLETQYF.

This clonotype turned up a few times. The rearrangement joins TRBV24-1 to TRBJ2-3, with D maybe TRBD2 (6 bases). V lost 3 bases to trimming and J lost 0 bases, with 12 bases between them. The CDR3 extends over 16 amino acids. Germline assignment: CDR1 KGHDR and CDR2 SFDVKD. CDR3 coding DNA: TGTGCCACCAGTGATGTATCCGGGACTAGCACAGATACGCAGTATTTT. This codes for CATSDVSGTSTDTQYF.

This chain links TRBV4-1 with TRBJ2-7, with a weak D call TRBD2 (7 bases). The CDR3 loop spans 15 amino acids. V lost 0 bases and J 2 bases, leaving 11 bases between the germline ends. Germline V gene sequence: CDR1 MGHRA, CDR2 YSYEKL. The CDR3 nucleotides read TGCGCCAGCAGCCAAGAGACCGGGGGGCCCTACGAGCAGTACGTC. Translated, it gives CASSQETGGPYEQYV.

The sample holds a few counts of this clonotype. V is TRBV18 and J is TRBJ2-3; D may be TRBD1 or TRBD2 (5 bases each). Trimming cost V 2 bases and J 0 bases, with 15 bases left between them. The CDR3 consists of 17 residues. Germline V lookup: CDR1 KGHSH, CDR2 LQKENI. The CDR3 DNA is TGTGCCAGCTCACCAACTCTAGCAGGGTCAAGCACAGATACGCAGTATTTT. It codes for CASSPTLAGSSTDTQYF.

The sample holds a few counts of this clonotype. The rearrangement uses TRBV6-2 or TRBV6-3 and TRBJ2-7, with D possibly matching TRBD1 (5 bases). CDR3 size: 15 residues. The germline V gene encodes CDR1 MNHEY and CDR2 SVGEGT. V lost 5 bases, J lost 1 base, and 15 bases lay in between. The CDR3 DNA reads as TGTGCCAGCAGTCACCCTTCAGGGAAGTCCTACGAGCAGTACTTC. Translating gives CASSHPSGKSYEQYF.

Only a few counts were recorded for this clonotype. CDR3 region: CASSEVGVEQYV. CDR3 nucleotides: TGTGCCAGCAGTGAAGTCGGTGTCGAGCAGTACGTC. This chain joins TRBV6-1 and TRBJ2-7; the D is unclear. V was pared by 1 base and J by 6 bases, with 7 bases between. The CDR3 loop spans 12 amino acids. Looked up from germline, CDR1 is MNHNS and CDR2 is SASEGT.

Only a few counts were recorded for this clonotype. The chain combines TRBV24-1 with TRBJ1-5, with D possibly matching TRBD1 (5 bases). Deletions cut 5 bases from V and 1 base from J, with 8 bases between. This CDR3 has 14 residues. Germline V gene sequence: CDR1 KGHDR, CDR2 SFDVKD. The CDR3 loop is CATSARGSNQPQHF. CDR3 nucleotides: TGTGCCACCAGTGCACGGGGGAGCAATCAGCCCCAGCATTTT.

In this sample, this clonotype turned up many times. The CDR3 is CASSQGRGPAQEPQHF. In DNA, the CDR3 is TGTGCCAGCAGCCAAGGGCGCGGCCCGGCGCAGGAGCCCCAGCATTTT. The chain has TRBV3-1 and TRBJ1-5; no clear D. The CDR3 consists of 16 residues. CDR1 is LGHDT and CDR2 is YNNKEL in the germline V gene (reference sequence). V lost 1 base and J 8 bases, leaving 18 bases between the germline ends.

The V call is TRBV7-9, the J call TRBJ2-4; D perhaps matches TRBD2 (5 bases). Trimming removed 5 bases at V and 3 bases at J, with 17 bases between. The V gene's germline CDR1 is SEHNR and CDR2 FQNEAQ (reference sequence). The CDR3 loop spans 16 amino acids. The CDR3 DNA is TGTGCCAGCAGCCCGGCCCCGGGGATAGGCAAAAACATTCAGTACTTC. Translated: CASSPAPGIGKNIQYF.

The chain is built from TRBV5-6 and TRBJ1-2; no definite D call. The germline V gene encodes CDR1 SGHDT and CDR2 YYEEEE. The ends were cut back, 3 bases at V and 8 bases at J, with 11 bases in the middle. This CDR3 region has 12 residues. The CDR3 loop is CASSSGFAGYTF. The CDR3 region has the DNA TGTGCCAGCAGCTCCGGATTCGCAGGCTACACCTTC.

This clonotype was seen a few times. This sequence joins TRBV20-1 and TRBJ2-3; 9 nucleotides line up with TRBD2. V lost 0 bases, J lost 8 bases, and 9 bases stayed unmatched. The CDR3 length is 15 residues. Germline CDR1 is DFQATT and CDR2 is SNEGSKA (reference sequence). Here the CDR3 DNA reads TGCAGTGCTAGAGATCGGCGGGGGGGAGCGGGTACGCAGTATTTT. As protein: CSARDRRGGAGTQYF.

The chain is built from TRBV6-5 and TRBJ1-4; tentative D call: TRBD1 (6 bases). Germline values: CDR1 MNHEY, CDR2 SVGAGI. This CDR3 is built from 15 residues. The V and J ends lost 0 bases and 8 bases respectively, with 13 bases between them. The CDR3 sequence is CASSYSGGWEEKLFF. Written as DNA, the CDR3 is TGTGCCAGCAGTTACTCCGGGGGCTGGGAGGAAAAACTGTTTTTT.

The chain carries TRBV5-1 and TRBJ1-1; 8 positions match TRBD1. This CDR3 region has 15 residues. Germline V lookup: CDR1 SGHRS, CDR2 YFSETQ. Trimming took 2 bases from V and 4 from J; bases not matched to a gene: 7. CDR3 residues: CASSFNGQGSTEAFF. In nucleotides, the CDR3 is TGCGCCAGCAGCTTTAATGGACAGGGATCCACTGAAGCTTTCTTT. The complete variable domain, with remaining parts taken from reference TRBV5-1 and TRBJ1-1, reads KAGVTQTPRYLIKTRGQQVTLSCSPISGHRSVSWYQQTPGQGLQFLFEYFSETQRNKGNFPGRFSGRQFSNSRSEMNVSTLELGDSALYLCASSFNGQGSTEAFFGQGTRLTVV.

In this sample, this clonotype turned up a few times. J is TRBJ2-5 and V is TRBV2; D perhaps matches TRBD1 (5 bases). V lost 5 bases, J lost 5 bases, and 12 bases lay in between. Germline V gene lookup returns CDR1 SNHLY and CDR2 FYNNEI. The CDR3 spans 13 residues. In DNA form, the CDR3 reads TGTGCCAGCAGTAGGGGCCTCTGGGAGACCCAGTACTTC. It encodes CASSRGLWETQYF.

This chain links TRBV6-1 with TRBJ2-3; D remains unclear. The CDR3 is 11 residues long. V was shortened by 3 bases and J by 7 bases, with 5 bases between the two germline ends. Per germline, CDR1 MNHNS and CDR2 SASEGT. The CDR3 loop reads CASSEAYTQYF. CDR3 nucleotides: TGTGCCAGCAGTGAGGCCTATACGCAGTATTTT.

The chain has TRBV7-9 and TRBJ1-4; TRBD1 might be the D (6 bases). CDR1 is SEHNR and CDR2 is FQNEAQ in the germline V gene (reference sequence). The CDR3 is made up of 14 amino acids. The V end was cut by 1 base, the J end by 6 bases, with 9 bases between. CDR3 in amino acids: CASSLGQVDEKLFF. The CDR3 DNA follows: TGTGCCAGCAGCTTAGGACAGGTCGATGAAAAACTGTTTTTT.

The chain couples TRBV5-5 to TRBJ1-5; no firm D call. CDR1 is SGHKS and CDR2 is YYEKEE in the germline V gene (reference sequence). The V end lost 3 bases, the J end lost 7 bases, and 8 bases lay between the germline ends. The CDR3 length is 12 residues. The DNA for the CDR3 is TGTGCCAGCAGCTCGTTCGGGCAGCCCCAGCATTTT. This sequence encodes CASSSFGQPQHF. The whole variable domain, filled in from reference TRBV5-5 and TRBJ1-5, reads DAGVTQSPTHLIKTRGQQVTLRCSPISGHKSVSWYQQVLGQGPQFIFQYYEKEERGRGNFPDRFSARQFPNYSSELNVNALLLGDSALYLCASSSFGQPQHFGDGTRLSIL.

This clonotype occurred a few times. The chain links TRBV11-2 to TRBJ2-3, with 8 bases lining up with TRBD1. From germline, CDR1 is SGHAT and CDR2 FQNNGV. This CDR3 has 16 residues. V lost 5 bases to trimming and J lost 1 base; unmatched junction nucleotides: 8. The CDR3 nucleotides are TGTGCCAGCAGCGACCGGGCAGGGGGCGGCACAGATACGCAGTATTTT. Translated: CASSDRAGGGTDTQYF.

This clonotype was counted only a few times. The J gene is TRBJ2-5, the V gene TRBV18; no definite D call. Trimming took off 5 bases at V and 2 bases at J, with 9 bases between the two ends. This CDR3 is 13 amino acids long. CDR1 KGHSH and CDR2 LQKENI come from the germline V gene. The CDR3 loop reads CASSYLRQETQYF. CDR3 sequence (DNA): TGTGCCAGCTCATATTTGCGACAAGAGACCCAGTACTTC.

This chain links TRBV20-1 with TRBJ1-5; 9 nucleotides align to TRBD1. Germline lookup yields CDR1 DFQATT and CDR2 SNEGSKA (reference sequence). The V gene end was trimmed by 3 bases and the J gene end by 7 bases; junction bases not matched to a gene: 4. This CDR3 has 13 residues. This CDR3 reads CSASADRGQPQHF. The CDR3 DNA follows: TGCAGTGCTAGTGCGGACAGGGGACAGCCCCAGCATTTT.

The CDR3 region is CASSRDSLGQSYEQYF. In DNA, the CDR3 is TGCGCCAGCAGCCGGGACAGTTTGGGACAATCCTACGAGCAGTACTTC. The chain couples TRBV5-1 to TRBJ2-7; TRBD1 matches at 7 bases. Losses at the gene ends were 4 bases for V and 1 base for J; bases not matched to a gene: 11. The CDR3 extends over 16 amino acids. Germline CDR1 reads SGHRS; CDR2 reads YFSETQ. Based on the CDR3 plus reference TRBV5-1 and TRBJ2-7, the full variable domain is KAGVTQTPRYLIKTRGQQVTLSCSPISGHRSVSWYQQTPGQGLQFLFEYFSETQRNKGNFPGRFSGRQFSNSRSEMNVSTLELGDSALYLCASSRDSLGQSYEQYFGPGTRLTVT.

This clonotype was detected only a few times. The chain joins TRBV6-5 to TRBJ2-3, with D uncertain. The CDR3 consists of 15 residues. The V gene's germline CDR1 is MNHEY and CDR2 SVGAGI. Trimming stripped 2 bases from V and 0 bases from J, with 9 bases between. The DNA of the CDR3 is TGTGCCAGCAGTTACCAACTCGGCAGCACAGATACGCAGTATTTT. Amino acids: CASSYQLGSTDTQYF.

J is TRBJ2-1 and V is TRBV6-2 or TRBV6-3; 9 bases map to TRBD2. The length of the CDR3 is 15 residues. Germline lookup yields CDR1 MNHEY and CDR2 SVGEGT. The J segment lost 2 bases and the V segment lost 7 bases, leaving 6 bases of the junction unmatched. The CDR3 nucleotides are TGTGCCAGCAATGGCGGGGGGGACACCTACAATGAGCAGTTCTTC. Protein: CASNGGGDTYNEQFF.

The chain recombines TRBV15 with TRBJ2-6, with 11 bases aligning to TRBD1. Germline loops: CDR1 LNHNV, CDR2 YYDKDF (reference sequence). The CDR3 is 19 amino acids. The junction had 6 bases not matched to a gene; V was cut back by 0 bases and J by 2 bases. The CDR3 is CATSRDLGQGVPGANVLTF. CDR3 sequence (DNA): TGTGCCACCAGCAGAGATTTGGGACAGGGGGTTCCTGGGGCCAACGTCCTGACTTTC.

V gene TRBV5-1 combines with J gene TRBJ2-1; D possibly corresponds to TRBD2 (5 bases). CDR1 and CDR2 from the germline V gene are SGHRS and YFSETQ. Trimming pared 2 bases from V and 5 bases from J, leaving 11 bases between. This CDR3 comprises 14 residues. The CDR3 DNA reads TGCGCCAGCAGCTTAAGGACTGAGAACAATGAGCAGTTCTTC. Protein: CASSLRTENNEQFF.

This clonotype appeared many times. The V gene is TRBV4-2, the J gene TRBJ2-3; D gene ambiguous. Germline V CDR1 and CDR2: LGHNA, YNFKEQ. This CDR3 spans 14 amino acids. Deletions cut 4 bases from V and 0 bases from J, with 8 bases between. The CDR3 nucleotides are TGTGCCAGCAGCCGGGGTTTAAGCACAGATACGCAGTATTTT. Translated: CASSRGLSTDTQYF.